This is a list of T cell receptor beta chains from one sample in a study of CD8 T cells in Susac syndrome. One entry per CDR3 protein, called by TCRdb with MiXCR from the immunoSEQ multiplex PCR reads. The sample includes 100,000 to 110,000 distinct CDR3 sequences, 95% of them seen just once. Source material: CD8+ T cells from PBMCs. The receptors were gathered from a human donor with Susac syndrome. The CDR3 runs from the conserved cysteine through the conserved F or W. D genes are given only for firm matches. The size of a clone is reported for some rows only, either as once, few or many, or as a class for expanded clones.

clone_size	v_call	d_call	j_call	cdr3_aa	cdr3_nt
NA	TRBV29-1	TRBD1	TRBJ1-2	CSVGDRANYGYTF	TGCAGCGTTGGTGACAGGGCTAATTATGGCTACACCTTC
NA	TRBV29-1	TRBD1	TRBJ2-7	CSVEDRGLGYEQYF	TGCAGCGTTGAGGACAGGGGGCTAGGCTACGAGCAGTACTTC
NA	TRBV18	NA	TRBJ1-5	CASSPNGNQPQHF	TGTGCCAGCTCACCAAACGGCAATCAGCCCCAGCATTTT
NA	TRBV3-1	NA	TRBJ2-1	CASSSVYEQFF	TGTGCCAGCAGCAGCGTTTATGAGCAGTTCTTC
NA	TRBV20-1	NA	TRBJ2-5	CSARDPGASQETQYF	TGCAGTGCTAGAGATCCGGGGGCTTCACAAGAGACCCAGTACTTC
once	TRBV13	NA	TRBJ2-5	CASSADGQQETQYF	TGTGCCAGCAGCGCAGACGGACAACAAGAGACCCAGTACTTC
NA	TRBV6-5	TRBD2	TRBJ2-1	CASLGGRNNEQFF	TGTGCCAGCCTGGGCGGGAGGAACAATGAGCAGTTCTTC
NA	TRBV27	NA	TRBJ2-1	CASSLEDSLVDEQFF	TGTGCCAGCAGTTTAGAGGACTCCCTCGTTGATGAGCAGTTCTTC
NA	TRBV15	NA	TRBJ2-5	CATSRVGKPQYF	TGTGCCACCAGCAGAGTCGGAAAGCCCCAGTACTTC
once	TRBV6-5	NA	TRBJ1-2	CASGTGDGYTF	TGTGCCAGCGGCACAGGAGATGGCTACACCTTC
NA	TRBV19	TRBD1	TRBJ1-5	CASRTGEAQPQHF	TGTGCCAGTAGGACAGGGGAGGCTCAGCCCCAGCATTTT
NA	TRBV2	TRBD2	TRBJ2-5	CASKVAGQETQYF	TGTGCCAGCAAGGTAGCGGGACAAGAGACCCAGTACTTC
NA	TRBV28	TRBD1	TRBJ2-7	CASSWTGGRTYEQYF	TGTGCCAGCAGTTGGACAGGGGGCCGGACCTACGAGCAGTACTTC
NA	TRBV4-1	NA	TRBJ2-7	CASSREYRVIYEQYF	TGCGCCAGCAGCAGAGAGTACAGGGTTATCTACGAGCAGTACTTC
NA	TRBV2	NA	TRBJ2-2	CASSELLTNTGELFF	TGTGCCAGCAGTGAACTACTGACTAACACCGGGGAGCTGTTTTTT
NA	TRBV12-3/TRBV12-4	NA	TRBJ2-3	CASSFAPDTQYF	TGTGCCAGCAGTTTCGCCCCAGATACGCAGTATTTT
NA	TRBV27	NA	TRBJ2-5	CASSLRELGETQYF	TGTGCCAGCAGTCTCCGGGAGCTTGGGGAGACCCAGTACTTC
NA	TRBV7-2	NA	TRBJ2-6	CASSSSSGANVLTF	TGTGCCAGCAGTTCAAGCTCTGGGGCCAACGTCCTGACTTTC
NA	TRBV5-4	TRBD1	TRBJ2-5	CASSVDRGEETQYF	TGTGCCAGCAGCGTGGACAGGGGGGAAGAGACCCAGTACTTC
NA	TRBV7-2	NA	TRBJ2-1	CASSFVVPSYNEQFF	TGTGCCAGCAGCTTTGTGGTCCCCTCCTACAATGAGCAGTTCTTC
NA	TRBV29-1	TRBD1	TRBJ1-1	CSVPITRGMNTEAFF	TGCAGCGTCCCGATCACCAGGGGGATGAACACTGAAGCTTTCTTT
NA	TRBV20-1	TRBD2	TRBJ2-5	CSARVMERDRYF	TGCAGTGCTAGGGTAATGGAGCGGGACCGTTACTTC
NA	TRBV12-3/TRBV12-4	NA	TRBJ1-1	CASSLGANTEVFF	TGTGCCAGCAGTTTGGGAGCGAACACTGAAGTTTTCTTT
NA	TRBV15	NA	TRBJ2-7	CATSSSEGDRPYEQYF	TGTGCCACCAGTAGCTCAGAGGGCGACAGACCCTACGAGCAGTACTTC
NA	TRBV20-1	NA	TRBJ2-5	CSARSGAGQETQYF	TGCAGTGCTAGAAGTGGAGCAGGACAAGAGACCCAGTACTTC
NA	TRBV2	NA	TRBJ2-1	CASSQGGEGPYNEQFF	TGTGCCAGCAGTCAGGGGGGAGAGGGGCCCTACAATGAGCAGTTCTTC
NA	TRBV23-1	TRBD1	TRBJ2-2	CASSRQGNTGELFF	TGCGCCAGCAGCCGACAGGGGAACACCGGGGAGCTGTTTTTT
NA	TRBV3-1	NA	TRBJ2-7	CASSQDPATSYEQYF	TGTGCCAGCAGCCAAGATCCCGCCACTTCCTACGAGCAGTACTTC
NA	TRBV28	TRBD1	TRBJ2-7	CASSQTSGTGPSYEQYF	TGTGCCAGCAGTCAAACCTCCGGGACAGGGCCTTCCTACGAGCAGTACTTC
NA	TRBV7-8	NA	TRBJ1-5	CASSSREGYYNQPQHF	TGTGCCAGCAGCTCAAGGGAGGGTTACTACAATCAGCCCCAGCATTTT
NA	TRBV19	NA	TRBJ2-2	CASSIRDTGELFF	TGTGCCAGTAGTATCAGGGACACCGGGGAGCTGTTTTTT
NA	TRBV28	NA	TRBJ1-1	CASSLGGGHTEAFF	TGTGCCAGCAGTTTGGGAGGCGGTCACACTGAAGCTTTCTTT
NA	TRBV20-1	NA	TRBJ2-3	CSARDIYPSTDTQYF	TGCAGTGCTAGAGATATATACCCTAGCACAGATACGCAGTATTTT
few	TRBV4-1	NA	TRBJ2-1	CASSPGGGYNEQFF	TGCGCCAGCAGCCCCGGAGGAGGATACAATGAGCAGTTCTTC
once	TRBV7-9	TRBD1	TRBJ1-2	CASSFLTPGQGDYGYTF	TGTGCCAGCAGTTTCCTAACACCGGGACAGGGGGATTATGGCTACACCTTC
NA	TRBV29-1	NA	TRBJ1-1	CSVGQGPATNTEAFF	TGCAGCGTTGGGCAGGGTCCGGCCACGAACACTGAAGCTTTCTTT